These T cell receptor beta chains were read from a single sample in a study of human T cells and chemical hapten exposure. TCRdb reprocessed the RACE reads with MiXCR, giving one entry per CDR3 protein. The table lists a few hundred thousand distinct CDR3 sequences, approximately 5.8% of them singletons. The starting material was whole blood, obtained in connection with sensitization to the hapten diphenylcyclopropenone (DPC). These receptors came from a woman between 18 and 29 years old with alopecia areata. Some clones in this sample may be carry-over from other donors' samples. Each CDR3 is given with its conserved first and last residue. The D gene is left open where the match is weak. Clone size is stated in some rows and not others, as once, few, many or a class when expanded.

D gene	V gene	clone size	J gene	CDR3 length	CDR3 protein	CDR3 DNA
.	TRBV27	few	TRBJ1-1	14	CASSPVLKNTEAFF	TGTGCCAGCAGTCCCGTCCTCAAGAACACTGAAGCTTTCTTT
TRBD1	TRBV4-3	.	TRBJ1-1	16	CASSQNPQGHRTEAFF	TGCGCCAGCAGCCAAAACCCACAGGGGCACAGAACTGAAGCTTTCTTT
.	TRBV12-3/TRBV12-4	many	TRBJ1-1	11	CASRSVTEAFF	TGTGCCAGCAGGTCCGTCACTGAAGCTTTCTTT
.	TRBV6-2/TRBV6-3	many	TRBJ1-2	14	CASSPRSSFYGYTF	TGTGCCAGCAGTCCCAGGAGTTCTTTCTATGGCTACACCTTC
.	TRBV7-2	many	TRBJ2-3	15	CASSLNGRWRDTQYF	TGTGCCAGCAGCTTAAACGGGCGGTGGAGAGATACGCAGTATTTT
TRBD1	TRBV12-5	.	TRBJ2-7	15	CDSGETGAVDYEQYF	TGTGATAGTGGTGAAACAGGGGCAGTAGACTACGAGCAGTACTTC
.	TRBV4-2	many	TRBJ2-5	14	CASRPTGGGETQYF	TGTGCCAGCAGACCCACAGGGGGGGGAGAGACCCAGTACTTC
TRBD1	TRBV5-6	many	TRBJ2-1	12	CASSLGQGRQFF	TGTGCCAGCAGCTTGGGACAGGGGAGGCAGTTCTTC
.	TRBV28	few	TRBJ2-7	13	CASSFPESYEQYF	TGTGCCAGCAGTTTTCCAGAATCCTACGAGCAGTACTTC
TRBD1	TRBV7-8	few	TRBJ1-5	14	CASSLTGYHQPQHF	TGTGCCAGCAGCTTGACAGGGTACCATCAGCCCCAGCATTTT
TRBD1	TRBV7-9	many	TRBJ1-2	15	CASSPATGGYYGYTF	TGTGCCAGCAGCCCAGCGACAGGGGGCTACTATGGCTACACCTTC
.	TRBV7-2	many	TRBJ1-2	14	CASSPRTRRGGYTF	TGTGCCAGCAGCCCAAGGACGAGGAGAGGTGGCTACACCTTC
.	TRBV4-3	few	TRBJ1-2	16	CASSQVRAQANYGYTF	TGCGCCAGCAGCCAAGTGAGGGCCCAAGCTAACTATGGCTACACCTTC